This TCR beta chain emerged from a study of graft-versus-host responses after intestinal transplantation. Study details: Transplants were multivisceral, liver-intestinal, or isolated intestinal. Anti-thymocyte globulin induction preceded approximately three years of tacrolimus and steroid maintenance in all recipients.

Comments on this clone: Its matching antigen is unknown.

The germline V and J ends were trimmed by 0 bases and 4 bases, with 6 bases remaining between them. The CDR3 extends over 13 amino acids. Germline loops: CDR1 MNHNY, CDR2 SVGAGI (reference sequence). General observations from the study: Early declines in HvG clones that occurred post-transplant were associated with peak circulating GvH clone levels.

Here immunoSEQ multiplex PCR was the method, and the copy in TCRdb shows in-frame clones only, minus some. Here the sample spans around 18,000 clones, 80% to 95% being singletons. Sequenced here: PBMCs, sampled 350 to 400 days after transplant. The chain joins TRBV6-6 to TRBJ1-2, with D possibly TRBD1 on 6 matching bases. This receptor was obtained from a human patient who received an intestinal transplant, so some T cells may come from the graft donor. CDR3 sequence (DNA): TGTGCCAGCAGTTACTCGACAGGCTATGGCTACACCTTC. Its protein product is CASSYSTGYGYTF.